This T cell receptor (beta chain) was observed in a study of shared clonotypes between healthy human individuals. Using immunoSEQ multiplex PCR, the repertoire was profiled, and TCRdb retains in-frame clones only, with some absent. This sample has roughly 2 million clones; approximately 94% occur once, and the top ten carry roughly 0.13%. This CDR3 contains 14 residues. The J segment lost 3 bases and the V segment lost 5 bases, leaving 5 bases of the junction unmatched. Germline CDR1 and CDR2: SGHNT and YYREEE (reference sequence). The chain uses TRBV5-4 and TRBJ2-3; 8 nucleotides line up with TRBD1. Sequencing input: naive CD4+ T cells sorted from blood. Sample subset: CD45RA+ positively selected. The receptor comes from a man younger than 30 in good health. CDR3 residues: CASRTGEYTDTQYF. CDR3 bases: TGTGCCAGCAGGACAGGGGAGTATACAGATACGCAGTATTTT.